Listed below are T cell receptor beta chains from one sample, sequenced in a study of shared T cell receptors in the human thymus. Sequencing was performed with immunoSEQ multiplex PCR; in TCRdb, only in-frame clones are kept and a portion is missing. Among 720,000 or so clones listed, over 75% were seen once. The data also belong to a second study, concerning human thymus T cells.

Sequencing was performed on thymocytes. All receptors come from a girl under two years old with a congenital heart defect. Each CDR3 is given with its conserved first and last residue. Each record gives: J gene, V gene, CDR3 protein.

>TRBJ2-7|TRBV7-8
CASSLARQNYEQYF
>TRBJ1-1|TRBV7-4
CASSSTGTTNTEAFF
>TRBJ2-5|TRBV13
CASSPRTGEVGETQYF
>TRBJ1-1|TRBV7-9
CASSRPSTGITEAFF
>TRBJ2-5|TRBV5-6
CASSLANREIETQYF
>TRBJ2-1|TRBV6-5
CASGDSGGAYNEQFF
>TRBJ1-1|TRBV10-1
CASSGSIGPFF
>TRBJ1-3|TRBV12-5
CASGLGWTGDSGNTIYF
>TRBJ2-7|TRBV6-6
CASSYIRYEQYF
>TRBJ2-1|TRBV4-1
CASSQDQGNKVREPYNEQFF
>TRBJ1-6|TRBV28
CASSLLGQGWNSPLHF
>TRBJ2-2|TRBV5-1
CASSLPSRVELGGELFF
>TRBJ1-1|TRBV6-6
CASSRGTGEAFF
>TRBJ1-1|TRBV28
CASSFQGGRNTEAFF
>TRBJ2-1|TRBV28
CASSFSYRGPHNEQFF
>TRBJ2-7|TRBV6-6
CASSTRTGPQQYF
>TRBJ2-7|TRBV9
CASSVGSLAYEQYF
>TRBJ2-3|TRBV27
CASSPTGGYTDTQYF
>TRBJ2-1|TRBV27
CASSSPSPRGPSYNEQFF
>TRBJ1-6|TRBV4-3
CASSQVRGTYNSPLHF
>TRBJ2-7|TRBV7-7
CASSIGLADSYEQYF
>TRBJ1-2|TRBV20-1
CSAGADGYTF
>TRBJ1-1|TRBV12-5
CASGRTGYTEAFF
>TRBJ1-4|TRBV28
CASRPPNRGNEKLFF
>TRBJ2-7|TRBV28
CASSLCVDRGDEQYF
>TRBJ1-6|TRBV4-3
CASSQDGYVGQWVDSPLHF
>TRBJ1-1|TRBV6-6
CASSSSRDRENTEAFF
>TRBJ1-4|TRBV28
CASIGGKGTTNEKLFF
>TRBJ1-5|TRBV28
CASSIRGTGKGFLLYSNQPQHF
>TRBJ2-7|TRBV5-1
CASSSPGTASSYEQYF
>TRBJ1-5|TRBV4-1
CASSQVGEWEGNQPQHF
>TRBJ2-3|TRBV10-2
CASTQGGGGTQYF
>TRBJ1-1|TRBV7-6
CASSLMRQGNTEAFF
>TRBJ2-6|TRBV7-3
CASSSDTPPSGANVLTF
>TRBJ2-3|TRBV27
CASTRQGPYTDTQYF
>TRBJ1-3|TRBV6-5
CASRPGQVPGNTIYF
>TRBJ1-4|TRBV6-1
CASSVGQSRAANEKLFF
>TRBJ1-5|TRBV15
CATSIVRYSNQPQHF
>TRBJ2-1|TRBV28
CASSIPPVTGTSGSKWEQFF
>TRBJ1-2|TRBV2
CASLADTGINYGYTF
>TRBJ1-5|TRBV5-3
CARSVRGPRREPQHF
>TRBJ2-5|TRBV27
CASSFGSGAQETQYF
>TRBJ2-1|TRBV6-5
CASSRRSQGYNEQFF
>TRBJ1-2|TRBV29-1
CSARGTGRNYGYTF
>TRBJ2-7|TRBV7-8
CASSLGRASGEQYF
>TRBJ1-1|TRBV5-1
CASSRRGGTEAFF
>TRBJ2-1|TRBV10-3
CATRLAGAYNEQFF
>TRBJ1-5|TRBV10-3
CAISESLGDSGALAPQHF
>TRBJ2-1|TRBV5-1
CASSLKRGGHEQFF
>TRBJ1-5|TRBV19
CASSDLQGDSNQPQHF
>TRBJ1-6|TRBV4-2
CASSQGGSPLHF
>TRBJ2-3|TRBV6-5
CASSYNRWGRTDTQYF
>TRBJ2-7|TRBV4-1
CASSTYGQGVVYEQYF
>TRBJ1-2|TRBV9
CASSSSGTKDGYTF
>TRBJ1-1|TRBV6-5
CASSYGQAEAFF
>TRBJ2-3|TRBV7-2
CASSRLGRLAGAITDTQYF
>TRBJ1-1|TRBV11-2
CASSSLQGEDTEAFF
>TRBJ2-3|TRBV2
CAIPPPPGYTDTQYF
>TRBJ1-2|TRBV15
CATSRDPFRVLGPGYGYTF
>TRBJ2-1|TRBV5-4
CASAVMGGRNEQFF